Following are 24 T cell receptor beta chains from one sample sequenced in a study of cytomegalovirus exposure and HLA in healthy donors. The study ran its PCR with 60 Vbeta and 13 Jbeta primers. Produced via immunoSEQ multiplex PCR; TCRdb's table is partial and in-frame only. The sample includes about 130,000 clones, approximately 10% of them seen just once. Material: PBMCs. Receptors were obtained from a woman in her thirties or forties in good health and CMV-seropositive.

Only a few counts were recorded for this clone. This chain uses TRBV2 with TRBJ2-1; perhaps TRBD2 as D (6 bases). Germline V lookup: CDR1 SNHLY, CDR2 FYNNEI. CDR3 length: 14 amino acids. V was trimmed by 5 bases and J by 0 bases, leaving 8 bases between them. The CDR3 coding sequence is TGTGCCAGCAGTACGGGGGTCTCCTACAATGAGCAGTTCTTC. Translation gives CASSTGVSYNEQFF.

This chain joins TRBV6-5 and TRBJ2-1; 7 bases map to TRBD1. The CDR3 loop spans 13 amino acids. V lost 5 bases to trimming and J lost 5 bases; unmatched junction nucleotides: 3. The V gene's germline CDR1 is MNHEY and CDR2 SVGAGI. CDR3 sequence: CASSTDRDNEQFF. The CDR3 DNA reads TGTGCCAGCAGTACCGACAGGGACAATGAGCAGTTCTTC.

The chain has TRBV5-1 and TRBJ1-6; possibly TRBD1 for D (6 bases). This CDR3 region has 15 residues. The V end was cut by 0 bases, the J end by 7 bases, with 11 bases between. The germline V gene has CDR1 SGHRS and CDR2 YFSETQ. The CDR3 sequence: CASSLERGTNSPLHF. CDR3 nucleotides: TGCGCCAGCAGCTTGGAGCGGGGGACAAATTCACCCCTCCACTTT.

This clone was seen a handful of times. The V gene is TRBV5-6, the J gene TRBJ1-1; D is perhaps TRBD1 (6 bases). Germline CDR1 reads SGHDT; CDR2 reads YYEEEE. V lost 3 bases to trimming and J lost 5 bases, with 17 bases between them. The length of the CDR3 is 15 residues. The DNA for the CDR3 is TGTGCCAGCAGCTCACTCAGGGGTTTGGGAACTGAAGCTTTCTTT. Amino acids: CASSSLRGLGTEAFF.

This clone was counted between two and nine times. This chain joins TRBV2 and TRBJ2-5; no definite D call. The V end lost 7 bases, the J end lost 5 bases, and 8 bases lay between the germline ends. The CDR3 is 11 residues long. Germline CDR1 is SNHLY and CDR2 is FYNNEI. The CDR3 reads CASTSRETQYF. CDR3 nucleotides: TGTGCCAGCACGTCTAGGGAGACCCAGTACTTC.

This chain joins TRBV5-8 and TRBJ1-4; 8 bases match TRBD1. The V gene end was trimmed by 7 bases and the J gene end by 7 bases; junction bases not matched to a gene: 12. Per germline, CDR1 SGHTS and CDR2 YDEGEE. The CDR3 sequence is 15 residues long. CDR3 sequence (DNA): TGTGCCAGCGGAGGGACAGGATCTTTATCTGAAAAACTGTTTTTT. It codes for CASGGTGSLSEKLFF.

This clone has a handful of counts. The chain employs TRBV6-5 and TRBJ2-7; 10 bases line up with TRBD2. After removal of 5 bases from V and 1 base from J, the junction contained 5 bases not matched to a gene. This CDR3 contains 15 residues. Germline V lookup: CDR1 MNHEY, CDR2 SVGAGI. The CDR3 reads CASSKSGGVSYEQYF. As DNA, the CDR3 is TGTGCCAGCAGTAAAAGCGGGGGGGTTTCCTACGAGCAGTACTTC.

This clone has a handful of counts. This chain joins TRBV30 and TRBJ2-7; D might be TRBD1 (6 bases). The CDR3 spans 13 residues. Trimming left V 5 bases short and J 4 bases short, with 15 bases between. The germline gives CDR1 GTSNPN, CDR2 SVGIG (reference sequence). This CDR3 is CAWGPGHPYEQYF. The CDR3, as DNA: TGTGCCTGGGGACCGGGACACCCATACGAGCAGTACTTC.

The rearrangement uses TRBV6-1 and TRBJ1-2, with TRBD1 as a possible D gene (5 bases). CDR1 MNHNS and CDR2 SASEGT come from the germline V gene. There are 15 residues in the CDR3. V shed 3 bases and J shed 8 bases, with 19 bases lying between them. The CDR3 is CASSELDSSRGGYTF. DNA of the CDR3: TGTGCCAGCAGTGAGCTCGACAGCTCTAGGGGCGGCTACACCTTC.

The CDR3 reads CASSPRDRGRRSSYNSPLHF. Here the CDR3 DNA reads TGTGCCAGTAGTCCCCGGGACAGGGGGCGAAGGAGCTCCTATAATTCACCCCTCCACTTT. V usage is TRBV19 and J usage is TRBJ1-6; 12 bases line up with TRBD1. V was pared by 5 bases and J by 0 bases, with 11 bases of the junction left unmatched. The CDR3 length is 20 residues. Per the germline V gene, CDR1 is LNHDA and CDR2 is SQIVND (reference sequence).

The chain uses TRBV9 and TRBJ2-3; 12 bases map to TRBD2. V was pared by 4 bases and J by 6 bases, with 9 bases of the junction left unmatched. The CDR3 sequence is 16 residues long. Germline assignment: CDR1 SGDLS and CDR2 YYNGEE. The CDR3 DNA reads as TGTGCCAGCAGCCCCCAGACTAGCGGGGGTTTGGATACGCAGTATTTT. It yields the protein CASSPQTSGGLDTQYF.

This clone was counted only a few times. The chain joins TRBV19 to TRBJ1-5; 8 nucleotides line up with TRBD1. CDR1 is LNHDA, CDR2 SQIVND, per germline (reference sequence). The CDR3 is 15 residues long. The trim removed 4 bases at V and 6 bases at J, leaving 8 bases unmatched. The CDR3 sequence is CASSNGQGWSQPQHF. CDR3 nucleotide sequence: TGTGCCAGTAGTAACGGACAGGGATGGTCTCAGCCCCAGCATTTT. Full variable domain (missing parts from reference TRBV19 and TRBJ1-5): DGGITQSPKYLFRKEGQNVTLSCEQNLNHDAMYWYRQDPGQGLRLIYYSQIVNDFQKGDIAEGYSVSREKKESFPLTVTSAQKNPTAFYLCASSNGQGWSQPQHFGDGTRLSIL.

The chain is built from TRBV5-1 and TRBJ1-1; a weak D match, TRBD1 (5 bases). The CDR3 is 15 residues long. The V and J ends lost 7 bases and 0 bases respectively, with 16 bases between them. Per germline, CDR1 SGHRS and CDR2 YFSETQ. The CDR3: CASQGGAGMNTEAFF. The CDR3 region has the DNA TGCGCCAGCCAGGGTGGGGCCGGCATGAACACTGAAGCTTTCTTT. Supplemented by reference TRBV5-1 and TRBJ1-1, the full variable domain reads KAGVTQTPRYLIKTRGQQVTLSCSPISGHRSVSWYQQTPGQGLQFLFEYFSETQRNKGNFPGRFSGRQFSNSRSEMNVSTLELGDSALYLCASQGGAGMNTEAFFGQGTRLTVV.

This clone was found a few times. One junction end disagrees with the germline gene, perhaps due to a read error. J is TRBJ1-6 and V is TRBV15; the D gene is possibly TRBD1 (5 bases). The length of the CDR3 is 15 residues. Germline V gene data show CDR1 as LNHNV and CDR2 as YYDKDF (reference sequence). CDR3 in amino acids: CATSRGGREDSPLNF. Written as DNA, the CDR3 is TGTGCCACCAGCAGAGGTGGCAGGGAGGACTCACCCCTCAACTTT.

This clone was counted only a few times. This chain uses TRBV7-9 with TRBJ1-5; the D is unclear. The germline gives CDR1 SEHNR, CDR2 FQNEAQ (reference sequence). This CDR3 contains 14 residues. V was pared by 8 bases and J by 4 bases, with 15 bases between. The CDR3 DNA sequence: TGTGCCAGCTCTTCTTCGGGGAGAAATCAGCCCCAGCATTTT. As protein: CASSSSGRNQPQHF.

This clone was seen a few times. The CDR3: CASSLTGTGHGEQYF. In DNA, the CDR3 is TGTGCCAGCAGCCTAACCGGGACAGGACATGGGGAGCAGTACTTC. The chain joins TRBV14 to TRBJ2-7, with 8 nucleotides matching TRBD1. Per germline, CDR1 SGHDN and CDR2 FVKESK. The CDR3 consists of 15 residues. With V trimmed by 4 bases and J by 7 bases, 12 bases remained unmatched. The full variable domain, with the rest looked up from reference TRBV14 and TRBJ2-7, is EAGVTQFPSHSVIEKGQTVTLRCDPISGHDNLYWYRRVMGKEIKFLLHFVKESKQDESGMPNNRFLAERTGGTYSTLKVQPAELEDSGVYFCASSLTGTGHGEQYFGPGTRLTVT.

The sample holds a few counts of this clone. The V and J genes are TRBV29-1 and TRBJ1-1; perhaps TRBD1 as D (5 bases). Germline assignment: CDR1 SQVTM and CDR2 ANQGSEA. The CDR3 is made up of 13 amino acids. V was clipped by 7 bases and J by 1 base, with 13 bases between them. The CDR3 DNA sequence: TGCAGCGCTCCGGGACTCAAGAACACTGAAGCTTTCTTT. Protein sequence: CSAPGLKNTEAFF.

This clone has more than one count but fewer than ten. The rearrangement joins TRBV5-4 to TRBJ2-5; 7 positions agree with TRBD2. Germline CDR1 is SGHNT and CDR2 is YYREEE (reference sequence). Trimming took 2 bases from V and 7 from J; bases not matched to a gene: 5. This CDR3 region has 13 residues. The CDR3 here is CASSLAGPGTQYF. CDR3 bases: TGTGCCAGCAGCTTAGCGGGGCCCGGGACCCAGTACTTC.

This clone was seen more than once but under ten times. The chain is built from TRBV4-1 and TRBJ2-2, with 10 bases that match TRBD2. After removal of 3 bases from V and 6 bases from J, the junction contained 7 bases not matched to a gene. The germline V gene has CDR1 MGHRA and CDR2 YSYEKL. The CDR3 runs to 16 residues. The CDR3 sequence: CASSHSIAGGAGELFF. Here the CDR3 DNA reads TGCGCCAGCAGCCATTCCATAGCGGGGGGCGCCGGGGAGCTGTTTTTT.

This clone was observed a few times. The CDR3 bases are TGTGCCAGCAGCTTAGAACAGACAGGATTTAGACTTAGCAATCAGCCCCAGCATTTT. Translation gives CASSLEQTGFRLSNQPQHF. This chain links TRBV7-8 with TRBJ1-5; D perhaps matches TRBD1 (6 bases). Germline V CDR1 and CDR2: SGHVS, FQNEAQ. The ends were cut back, 1 base at V and 0 bases at J, with 19 bases in the middle. The CDR3 totals 19 residues. The whole variable domain, filled in from reference TRBV7-8 and TRBJ1-5, reads GAGVSQSPRYKVAKRGQDVALRCDPISGHVSLFWYQQALGQGPEFLTYFQNEAQLDKSGLPSDRFFAERPEGSVSTLKIQRTQQEDSAVYLCASSLEQTGFRLSNQPQHFGDGTRLSIL.

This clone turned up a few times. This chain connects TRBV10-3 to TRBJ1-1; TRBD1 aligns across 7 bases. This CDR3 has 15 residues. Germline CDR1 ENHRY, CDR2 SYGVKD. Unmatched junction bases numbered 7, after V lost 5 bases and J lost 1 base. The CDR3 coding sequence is TGTGCCATCAGTACGACCGGGACAGCGAACACTGAAGCTTTCTTT. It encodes CAISTTGTANTEAFF.

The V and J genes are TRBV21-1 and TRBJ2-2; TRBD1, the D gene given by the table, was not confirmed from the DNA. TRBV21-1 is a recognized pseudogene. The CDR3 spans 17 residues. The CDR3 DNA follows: TGTGCCAGCAGCAAAGGGGCGGGACAGGTAACCACCGGGGAGCTGTTTTTT. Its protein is CASSKGAGQVTTGELFF.

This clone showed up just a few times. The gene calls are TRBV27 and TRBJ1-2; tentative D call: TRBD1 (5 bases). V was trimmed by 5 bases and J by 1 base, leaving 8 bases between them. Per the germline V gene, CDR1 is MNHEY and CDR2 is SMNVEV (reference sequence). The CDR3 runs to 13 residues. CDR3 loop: CASSTGFNYGYTF. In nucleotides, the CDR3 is TGTGCCAGCAGTACAGGTTTTAACTATGGCTACACCTTC.

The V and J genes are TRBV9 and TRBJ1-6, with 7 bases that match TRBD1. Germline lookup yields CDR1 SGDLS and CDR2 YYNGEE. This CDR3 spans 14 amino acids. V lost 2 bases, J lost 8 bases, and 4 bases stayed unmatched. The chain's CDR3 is CASSVGQFDSPLHF. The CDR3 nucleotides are TGTGCCAGCAGCGTGGGACAGTTCGATTCACCCCTCCACTTT. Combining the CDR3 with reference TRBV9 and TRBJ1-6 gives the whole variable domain DSGVTQTPKHLITATGQRVTLRCSPRSGDLSVYWYQQSLDQGLQFLIQYYNGEERAKGNILERFSAQQFPDLHSELNLSSLELGDSALYFCASSVGQFDSPLHFGNGTRLTVT.